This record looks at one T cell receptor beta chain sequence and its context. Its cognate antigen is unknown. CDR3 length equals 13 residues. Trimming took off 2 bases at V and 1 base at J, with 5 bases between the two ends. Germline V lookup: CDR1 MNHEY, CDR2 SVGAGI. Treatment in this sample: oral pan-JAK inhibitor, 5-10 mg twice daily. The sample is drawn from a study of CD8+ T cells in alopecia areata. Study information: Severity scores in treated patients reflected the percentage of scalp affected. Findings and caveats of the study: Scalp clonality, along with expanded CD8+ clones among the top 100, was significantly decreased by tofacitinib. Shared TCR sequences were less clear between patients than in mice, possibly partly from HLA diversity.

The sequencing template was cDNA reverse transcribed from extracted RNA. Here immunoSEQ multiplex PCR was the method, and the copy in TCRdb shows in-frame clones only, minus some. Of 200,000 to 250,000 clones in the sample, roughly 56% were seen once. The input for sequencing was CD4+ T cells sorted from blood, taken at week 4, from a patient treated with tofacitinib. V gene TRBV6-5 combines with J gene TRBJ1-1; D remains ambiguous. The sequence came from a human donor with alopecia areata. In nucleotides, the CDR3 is TGTGCCAGCAGTTACGCGTGGAACACTGAAGCTTTCTTT. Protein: CASSYAWNTEAFF.